What follows are 7 T cell receptor beta chains derived from one specimen sequenced in a study of shared clonotypes between healthy human individuals. Clones were sequenced by immunoSEQ multiplex PCR, and TCRdb holds only the in-frame ones, with some missing. The table has about 820,000 clones, over 90% seen once. Cells designated naive CD8 were CD45RO-negative and were positively selected for CCR7, with terminally differentiated effector memory CD45RA+ cells excluded. The sample taken for sequencing was naive CD8+ T cells sorted from blood. The receptor set was obtained from a man aged 25-40 years in good health.

The rearrangement links TRBV6-4 to TRBJ2-2; TRBD1 agrees at 9 bases. This CDR3 contains 14 residues. J lost 5 bases, V lost 8 bases, and 6 bases had no gene match. CDR1 is MRHNA and CDR2 is SNTAGT in the germline V gene. The CDR3 DNA follows: TGTGCCAGCCGGGGACAGGGCCAAACCGGGGAGCTGTTTTTT. Translated: CASRGQGQTGELFF.

The V gene is TRBV10-1, the J gene TRBJ2-1, with D uncertain. The V and J ends lost 4 bases and 5 bases respectively, with 15 bases between them. Per the germline V gene, CDR1 is WNHNN and CDR2 is SYGVQD (reference sequence). The CDR3 is 15 residues long. CDR3 sequence reads: CASSAVWADNNEQFF. The CDR3, as DNA: TGCGCCAGCAGTGCTGTTTGGGCGGATAACAATGAGCAGTTCTTC.

Turning to this clone: The same CDR3 is also encoded by other DNA sequences in this sample. The V gene is TRBV6-6, the J gene TRBJ2-7; D remains ambiguous. The germline V and J ends were trimmed by 6 bases and 3 bases, with 6 bases remaining between them. Germline values: CDR1 MNHNY, CDR2 SVGAGI (reference sequence). The CDR3 totals 11 residues. The CDR3 spells CASRTGYEQYF. The CDR3 nucleotides read TGTGCCAGCAGGACTGGCTACGAGCAGTACTTC.

Notes on this clone: Other DNA sequences in this sample translate to the same CDR3. The chain links TRBV7-8 to TRBJ1-5; perhaps TRBD1 as D (5 bases). This CDR3 contains 13 residues. Between the trimmed V and J ends, which lost 1 base and 7 bases, there was a span of 8 bases. Germline V CDR1 and CDR2: SGHVS, FQNEAQ. The CDR3 nucleotides are TGTGCCAGCAGCTTAGGGGGCGGACAGCCCCAGCATTTT. It specifies CASSLGGGQPQHF.

The chain is built from TRBV11-3 and TRBJ2-1, with 7 bases matching TRBD2. CDR1 is SGHNT, CDR2 YENEEA, per germline. V shed 5 bases, J shed 3 bases, and the junction held 4 bases outside the gene matches. The CDR3 sequence is 14 residues long. Here the CDR3 reads CASSPGRNYNEQFF. In nucleotides, the CDR3 is TGTGCCAGCAGCCCCGGGAGGAACTACAATGAGCAGTTCTTC.

The chain recombines TRBV7-2 with TRBJ2-5; 10 nucleotides line up with TRBD2. The better agreement between TRBJ2-7 and the DNA end casts doubt on the J call. Germline CDR1 and CDR2: SGHTA and FQGNSA. The CDR3 consists of 15 residues. The CDR3 spells CASRTTSGPPYEQYF. In nucleotides, the CDR3 is TGTGCCAGCAGAACGACTAGCGGGCCCCCCTACGAGCAGTACTTC.

CDR3 sequence: CASSDSFQEQGSSPTEAFF. The CDR3 bases are TGTGCCAGCAGTGACTCGTTTCAGGAACAGGGCTCGTCTCCCACTGAAGCTTTCTTT. The V and J genes are TRBV6-4 and TRBJ1-1, with D possibly TRBD1 on 6 matching bases. The CDR3 spans 19 residues. Trimming cost V 0 bases and J 4 bases, with 24 bases left between them. Germline-derived CDR1 and CDR2 are MRHNA and SNTAGT.